This is a list of T cell receptor beta chains from one sample in a study of blood T cell repertoires in COVID-19. Only in-frame clones appear in the TCRdb table, and some are missing; sequencing was by immunoSEQ multiplex PCR. The data contain 65,000 to 70,000 clones, 80% to 85% of them singletons. The sequenced sample was peripheral blood. The origin of the receptors is a human donor in a cohort sampled during active COVID-19. CDR3s include the opening cysteine and the closing phenylalanine or tryptophan. A D gene is named only where the DNA matches it firmly. The size field is filled for only some rows; it gives once, few, many or a size class.

J gene | V gene | D gene | clone size | CDR3 DNA | CDR3 protein
TRBJ1-5 | TRBV6-1 | TRBD1 | few | TGTGCCAGCAGTGACAGGGGGCAGTTTCAGCCCCAGCATTTT | CASSDRGQFQPQHF
TRBJ2-7 | TRBV6-5 | TRBD2 | NA | TGTGCCAGCAGTCAGCGGGGGGGCTACGAGCAGTACTTC | CASSQRGGYEQYF
TRBJ2-7 | TRBV28 | NA | NA | TGTGCCAGCAGTTTTGTAGCCTACGAGCAGTACTTC | CASSFVAYEQYF
TRBJ1-4 | TRBV27 | TRBD1 | once | TGTGCCAGCAGTACGGGAACCGGGACAGGGAATGAAAAACTGTTTTTT | CASSTGTGTGNEKLFF
TRBJ2-3 | TRBV3-1/TRBV3-2 | TRBD2 | NA | TGTGCCAGCAGCCAAGATCGAAATAGCGGGAGGGCCCGGAGCACAGATACGCAGTATTTT | CASSQDRNSGRARSTDTQYF
TRBJ2-5 | TRBV14 | TRBD2 | NA | TGTGCCAGCAGCGGGGGGGACCAAAGCGGGACCCAGTACTTC | CASSGGDQSGTQYF
TRBJ1-2 | TRBV5-1 | TRBD1 | NA | TGCGCCAGCAGCCCAGACAACAGACAGGGGGCAGGATATGGCTACACCTTC | CASSPDNRQGAGYGYTF
TRBJ2-1 | TRBV16 | TRBD2 | NA | TGTGCCAGCAGCCCACCGACTAGCGGGAGGCTAGGTGAGCAGTTCTTC | CASSPPTSGRLGEQFF
TRBJ2-3 | TRBV6-6 | TRBD2 | once | TGTGCCAGCACCCCGACTAGCGGGAGAGATACGCAGTATTTT | CASTPTSGRDTQYF
TRBJ2-1 | TRBV4-1 | TRBD2 | NA | TGCGCCAGCAGCCCTGACCCGGGACTAGCGAATGAGCAGTTCTTC | CASSPDPGLANEQFF
TRBJ2-2 | TRBV21-1 | NA | NA | TGTGCCAGCAGCAAATTTCTCGGACAAGGGTTATCACCCGGGGAGCTGTTTTTT | CASSKFLGQGLSPGELFF
TRBJ2-7 | TRBV2 | NA | NA | TGTGCCAGTAGCGCCCGTTCCTACGAGCAGTACTTC | CASSARSYEQYF
TRBJ2-7 | TRBV30 | NA | NA | TGTGCTTTTACTCCGGGAACCTTATACGAGCAGTACTTC | CAFTPGTLYEQYF
TRBJ2-1 | TRBV27 | TRBD2 | NA | TGTGCCAGCGCCTCCCGGTTAGCGGGCTGGGAGCAGTTCTTC | CASASRLAGWEQFF
TRBJ2-1 | TRBV5-8 | NA | NA | TGTGCCAGCAGCTTACCCGGGATAGGCGAGCAGTTCTTC | CASSLPGIGEQFF
TRBJ2-1 | TRBV13 | TRBD2 | NA | TGTGCCAGCAGCCGACTAGCGGGAGGCCACAATGAGCAGTTCTTC | CASSRLAGGHNEQFF
TRBJ2-1 | TRBV2 | NA | NA | TGTGCCATCACCCCCCTCGGGGGAAAGTCCGGCAATGAGCAGTTCTTC | CAITPLGGKSGNEQFF
TRBJ2-4 | TRBV25-1 | TRBD2 | few | TGTGCCAGCAGTGAAGGGGCGGGAGTGGGGAACATTCAGTACTTC | CASSEGAGVGNIQYF
TRBJ1-1 | TRBV3-1/TRBV3-2 | NA | NA | TGTGCCAGCAGCCAAGACAGGGGCCCGGAGACTGAAGCTTTCTTT | CASSQDRGPETEAFF
TRBJ2-5 | TRBV18 | NA | NA | TGTGCCAGCTCACCGGGCAGCCAAGAGACCCAGTACTTC | CASSPGSQETQYF
TRBJ2-7 | TRBV6-5 | TRBD1 | NA | TGTGCCAGCAGTCCGCGACAGGGAGAGAATTACTTC | CASSPRQGENYF
TRBJ2-3 | TRBV28 | TRBD1 | NA | TGTGCCAGCAGTTTGGTAGGGACAGGGTATGGAGGAGATACGCAGTATTTT | CASSLVGTGYGGDTQYF
TRBJ2-1 | TRBV6-5 | TRBD1 | NA | TGTGCCAGCCGGACAGGGTCGTGGTCCTACAATGAGCAGTTCTTC | CASRTGSWSYNEQFF
TRBJ2-1 | TRBV25-1 | TRBD1 | NA | TGTGCCAGCAGTGGGGCTCCCGGGACAGGGGCAAACAATGAGCAGTTCTTC | CASSGAPGTGANNEQFF
TRBJ2-5 | TRBV7-2 | NA | NA | TGTGCCAGCAGCTTAGGGCCCAGGGGAGAGACCCAGTACTTC | CASSLGPRGETQYF
TRBJ2-3 | TRBV28 | TRBD2 | NA | TGTGCCAGCAGTTTAGGAGCGGGAGTAGATACGCAGTATTTT | CASSLGAGVDTQYF
TRBJ2-1 | TRBV18 | TRBD2 | NA | TGTGCCAGCTCGGGGGGGTTCGACAATGAGCAGTTCTTC | CASSGGFDNEQFF
TRBJ2-3 | TRBV5-1 | TRBD2 | NA | TGCGCCAGCAGCTTGGAGGCTAGCGGGAGGGGCACAGATACGCAGTATTTT | CASSLEASGRGTDTQYF
TRBJ1-4 | TRBV6-4 | NA | NA | TGTGCCAGCAGACCCCTCAAACAGGAGTGTAATGAAAAACTGTTTTTT | CASRPLKQECNEKLFF
TRBJ2-7 | TRBV6-1 | TRBD2 | NA | TGTGCCAGCAGTGAACTAGCGGGGGACTACGAGCAGTACTTC | CASSELAGDYEQYF
TRBJ1-5 | TRBV24-1 | TRBD1 | NA | TGTGCCACCAGTGACGCGGGACAGGGAGAGGGACAGCCCCAGCATTTT | CATSDAGQGEGQPQHF
TRBJ2-3 | TRBV27 | TRBD2 | NA | TGTGCCAGCAGTTTGGACGTCGGGGGGATCACAGATACGCAGTATTTT | CASSLDVGGITDTQYF
TRBJ2-6 | TRBV7-2 | NA | NA | TGTGCCAGCAGCGGCAGGGTCTCTGGGGCCAACGTCCTGACTTTC | CASSGRVSGANVLTF
TRBJ2-1 | TRBV19 | NA | NA | TGTGCCAGTAGTGGGGAGACTAGAACCAATGAGCAGTTCTTC | CASSGETRTNEQFF
TRBJ1-6 | TRBV6-1 | NA | NA | TGTGCCAGCAGTGAAGCGCGGGGGGACTCATCTCATTTT | CASSEARGDSSHF
TRBJ2-3 | TRBV5-8 | TRBD2 | once | TGTGCCAGCAGCCCGGCCCGACTAGCGGGAGACACAGATACGCAGTATTTT | CASSPARLAGDTDTQYF
TRBJ2-1 | TRBV6-4 | TRBD2 | NA | TGTGCCAGCAGTACCACTAGCGGGGGTTACAATGAGCAGTTCTTC | CASSTTSGGYNEQFF
TRBJ1-1 | TRBV6-6 | NA | NA | TGTGCCAGCAGTCCCCGGGGGGGACGGAACACTGAAGCTTTCTTT | CASSPRGGRNTEAFF
TRBJ2-7 | TRBV6-2/TRBV6-3 | NA | few | TGTGCCAGCAGTCCACAGGGAACCTACGAGCAGTACTTC | CASSPQGTYEQYF
TRBJ2-7 | TRBV19 | NA | NA | TGTGCCAGTAGTCCCGGTGGTTCCTACGAGCAGTACTTC | CASSPGGSYEQYF
TRBJ2-5 | TRBV2 | TRBD1 | NA | TGTGCCAGCGGAGCAGGGGGGACCCAGTACTTC | CASGAGGTQYF
TRBJ2-7 | TRBV13 | TRBD1 | NA | TGTGCCAGCAGCTTAGAGGGACAGGGGGCGGTGGAGCAGTACTTC | CASSLEGQGAVEQYF
TRBJ1-1 | TRBV9 | TRBD1 | NA | TGTGCCAGCAGCGCTATGACAGGGGGGACTGAAGCTTTCTTT | CASSAMTGGTEAFF
TRBJ1-1 | TRBV28 | NA | NA | TGTGCCAGCAGTTTAGGGGCTCGAGGGAACACTGAAGCTTTCTTT | CASSLGARGNTEAFF
TRBJ1-3 | TRBV18 | NA | NA | TGTGCCAGCTCCACTGCCTCACGGTTTACCTCTGGAAACACCATATATTTT | CASSTASRFTSGNTIYF
TRBJ2-5 | TRBV7-2 | NA | NA | TGTGCCAGCAGCTTAGACGAGACAGCCATACAAGAGACCCAGTACTTC | CASSLDETAIQETQYF
TRBJ1-2 | TRBV7-9 | NA | NA | TGTGCCAGCAACTCGGTTCTACAGGGCGGCTACACCTTC | CASNSVLQGGYTF
TRBJ2-5 | TRBV5-1 | TRBD2 | once | TGCGCCAGCAGCTTGGCGGGGGGACAAGAGACCCAGTACTTC | CASSLAGGQETQYF
TRBJ1-4 | TRBV5-1 | TRBD1 | NA | TGCGCCAGCAGCTTGGAGGGTTGGGACAGGGAAAATGAAAAACTGTTTTTT | CASSLEGWDRENEKLFF
TRBJ2-7 | TRBV7-2 | TRBD1 | NA | TGTGCCAGCAGCTTAGGGACAGGGGGCGCCGAGCAGTACTTC | CASSLGTGGAEQYF
TRBJ1-4 | TRBV6-6 | NA | NA | TGTGCCACCGTGGCCGGGGGAAGAGGCGAAAAACTGTTTTTT | CATVAGGRGEKLFF
TRBJ2-4 | TRBV15 | NA | NA | TGTGCCACCAGCGCCTATAGGGGGGCGGGAGTAGCCAAAAACATTCAGTACTTC | CATSAYRGAGVAKNIQYF
TRBJ2-5 | TRBV28 | NA | few | TGTGCCAGCATTAAAAAACGGACTCAGTACTTC | CASIKKRTQYF
TRBJ2-7 | TRBV5-6 | NA | NA | TGTGCCAGCAGCTTGGGAAGCGTTGATTACGAGCAGTACTTC | CASSLGSVDYEQYF
TRBJ2-1 | TRBV19 | TRBD2 | NA | TGTGCCAGTAGTATCGGACTAGCGGGAGGACGCGAACTTTACAATGAGCAGTTCTTC | CASSIGLAGGRELYNEQFF
TRBJ2-5 | TRBV28 | TRBD1 | NA | TGTGCCAGCAGACCCGGGACAGGTATTTCAGAGACCCAGTACTTC | CASRPGTGISETQYF
TRBJ2-1 | TRBV11-2 | NA | NA | TGTGCCAGCAGCTTAGTTGGCGGAAACAATGAGCAGTTCTTC | CASSLVGGNNEQFF
TRBJ2-1 | TRBV7-9 | TRBD2 | NA | TGTGCCAGCAGCACTACAAGGTTCGATAGCGGGGGACGCAGCTCCTACAATGAGCAGTTCTTC | CASSTTRFDSGGRSSYNEQFF
TRBJ1-1 | TRBV7-9 | NA | NA | TGTGCCAGCAGCCCTTTCTCGGGAGCTCACACTGAAGCTTTCTTT | CASSPFSGAHTEAFF
TRBJ2-6 | TRBV7-9 | TRBD1 | NA | TGTGCCAGCAGCAACCAGACAGGGATGAAAGGGGCCAACGTCCTGACTTTC | CASSNQTGMKGANVLTF